These 16 T cell receptor beta chains originate from one sample sequenced in a study of CD8+CD57+ T cells in acquired aplastic anemia. Selection for sequencing was limited to patients who had shown CD8+CD57+ cell expansion by flow cytometry. The TCR beta profiling, which covered VDJ combination and CDR3 sequence, was carried out using genomic DNA as the template. TCRdb recomputed calls from the reads with MiXCR, one row per CDR3 protein. The table has about 160,000 distinct CDR3 sequences, 45% to 55% seen once. Sample: sorted CD4+, CD8+, or CD8+CD57+ T cells (not recorded which) from PBMCs. The receptors derive from a human donor with aplastic anemia.

This clonotype was seen at least ten times. This rearrangement joins TRBV12-3 or TRBV12-4 to TRBJ2-7; D perhaps matches TRBD1 (5 bases). CDR3 length: 15 residues. Trimming took 5 bases from V and 0 from J, leaving 14 bases between them. The CDR3: CASSRDSLSSYEQYF. The CDR3 DNA reads TGTGCCAGCAGTCGAGACAGTCTTAGCTCCTACGAGCAGTACTTC.

Notes on this clonotype: This may stem from a read error, because a much larger clone lies one nucleotide away. V gene TRBV7-6 combines with J gene TRBJ1-4; 7 positions agree with TRBD1. This CDR3 is built from 15 residues. Germline V CDR1 and CDR2: SGHVS, FNYEAQ. Here the CDR3 reads CASSGQELTNEKPFF. CDR3 bases: TGTGCCAGCAGCGGACAGGAGCTAACTAATGAAAAACCGTTTTTT. The variable domain in full, with the rest retrieved from reference TRBV7-6 and TRBJ1-4, is GAGVSQSPRYKVTKRGQDVALRCDPISGHVSLYWYRQALGQGPEFLTYFNYEAQQDKSGLPNDRFSAERPEGSISTLTIQRTEQRDSAMYRCASSGQELTNEKPFFGSGTQLSVL.

The rearrangement links TRBV7-9 to TRBJ2-2; no clear D gene. Germline V gene sequence: CDR1 SEHNR, CDR2 FQNEAQ (reference sequence). The V end lost 1 base, the J end lost 7 bases, and 10 bases lay between the germline ends. CDR3 length: 14 residues. CDR3 in DNA: TGTGCCAGCAGCTTAGATCTGGGTTACGGGGAGCTGTTTTTT. It translates to CASSLDLGYGELFF.

In regard to this clonotype: The conserved final phenylalanine or tryptophan is absent from the CDR3, which likely points to a read error. This chain connects TRBV25-1 to TRBJ1-2; perhaps TRBD1 as D (6 bases). The CDR3 is made up of 17 amino acids. Germline assignment: CDR1 MGHDK and CDR2 SYGVNS. Trimming cost V 4 bases and J 6 bases, with 24 bases left between them. CDR3 in DNA: TGTGCCAGCAGTGCCAAAATCAGCCCCACAGGGCGTAATGGCTACACCTCC. Protein sequence: CASSAKISPTGRNGYTS.

The V and J genes are TRBV12-3 or TRBV12-4 and TRBJ2-7; TRBD2 agrees at 15 bases. Trimming at V came to 3 bases and at J to 6 bases, leaving 3 bases not matched to a gene. The CDR3 is 15 residues long. CDR3 region: CASSLGLAGGREQYF. Here the CDR3 DNA reads TGTGCCAGCAGTTTGGGACTAGCGGGAGGTCGCGAGCAGTACTTC.

This CDR3 reads CASTHLIVNEQFF. In nucleotides, the CDR3 is TGTGCCAGCACCCACCTGATCGTTAATGAGCAGTTCTTC. This chain joins TRBV6-2 or TRBV6-3 and TRBJ2-1; D remains unclear. This CDR3 is 13 amino acids long. Trimming took off 7 bases at V and 7 bases at J, with 14 bases between the two ends. In germline, CDR1 is MNHEY, CDR2 SVGEGT.

This clonotype was seen many times. The gene calls are TRBV6-2 or TRBV6-3 and TRBJ1-1, with D perhaps matching TRBD1 (5 bases). CDR1 and CDR2 (germline): MNHEY, SVGEGT. This CDR3 contains 15 residues. V was shortened by 5 bases and J by 4 bases, with 17 bases between the two germline ends. Here the CDR3 reads CASSRLDSVGTEAFF. The CDR3, as DNA: TGTGCCAGCAGTCGATTAGACAGCGTAGGCACTGAAGCTTTCTTT.

This chain joins TRBV6-1 and TRBJ2-7; 14 positions agree with TRBD2. CDR1 and CDR2 from the germline V gene are MNHNS and SASEGT. This CDR3 region has 18 residues. The V and J ends lost 4 bases and 2 bases, in that order; junction bases with no gene match: 10. The CDR3: CASSAGTSGSPVAYEQYF. CDR3 in DNA: TGTGCCAGCAGTGCCGGGACTAGCGGGAGTCCTGTCGCCTACGAGCAGTACTTC.

This clonotype was found many times. The genes are TRBV28 and TRBJ1-6; maybe TRBD1 (6 bases). The CDR3 is 15 amino acids. V lost 3 bases and J lost 7, with 13 bases in between. Looked up from germline, CDR1 is MDHEN and CDR2 is SYDVKM. In DNA form, the CDR3 reads TGTGCCAGCAGTTTCCTGACAGGATCGAATTCACCCCTCCACTTT. Translated: CASSFLTGSNSPLHF.

This clonotype showed up many times. This chain joins TRBV10-3 and TRBJ2-3, with 11 bases lining up with TRBD2. The CDR3 length is 14 residues. CDR1 and CDR2 (germline): ENHRY, SYGVKD. Trimming cost V 8 bases and J 3 bases; bases outside gene matches: 4. CDR3: CAIATSGATDTQYF. CDR3 bases: TGTGCCATCGCGACTAGCGGGGCTACAGATACGCAGTATTTT.

The genes are TRBV11-1 and TRBJ2-3; 10 bases are a match to TRBD2. This CDR3 spans 16 amino acids. From germline, CDR1 is SGHAT and CDR2 FQDESV (reference sequence). J was trimmed by 2 bases and V by 4 bases; bases with no gene match: 6. The CDR3 protein is CASSWLAGGFTDTQYF. CDR3 nucleotides: TGTGCCAGCAGCTGGTTAGCGGGGGGTTTCACAGATACGCAGTATTTT.

This clonotype was recorded at least ten times. V is TRBV6-4 and J is TRBJ1-5; D is ambiguous. V lost 0 bases to trimming and J lost 0 bases, with 12 bases between them. The CDR3 is made up of 17 amino acids. The germline gives CDR1 MRHNA, CDR2 SNTAGT. The CDR3 spells CASSDSAGLGSNQPQHF. The DNA of the CDR3 is TGTGCCAGCAGTGACTCCGCAGGATTAGGTAGCAATCAGCCCCAGCATTTT.

This clonotype has at least ten counts. V is TRBV5-1 and J is TRBJ2-3; unclear D gene. Trimming took 7 bases from V and 1 from J, leaving 13 bases between them. Per the germline V gene, CDR1 is SGHRS and CDR2 is YFSETQ. The CDR3 is 14 residues long. The CDR3 region has the DNA TGCGCCAGCGTCAGTGATGGTGGCACAGATACGCAGTATTTT. Encoded protein: CASVSDGGTDTQYF.

The chain joins TRBV5-1 to TRBJ2-3; 9 bases align to TRBD1. V lost 4 bases to trimming and J lost 2 bases; unmatched junction nucleotides: 8. CDR1 is SGHRS and CDR2 is YFSETQ in the germline V gene. The CDR3 loop spans 16 amino acids. As DNA, the CDR3 is TGCGCCAGCAGCAACCGGGACAGGGACGTCACAGATACGCAGTATTTT. It is translated as CASSNRDRDVTDTQYF.

The chain recombines TRBV20-1 with TRBJ2-7; D not certain. Germline V gene data show CDR1 as DFQATT and CDR2 as SNEGSKA (reference sequence). The CDR3 spans 13 residues. Trimming pared 5 bases from V and 1 base from J, leaving 12 bases between. The CDR3 sequence: CSARRTASYEQYF. CDR3 DNA sequence: TGCAGTGCTCGAAGGACGGCGTCCTACGAGCAGTACTTC.

The CDR3 here is CAISDRDSEAFF. Here the CDR3 DNA reads TGTGCCATCAGTGATAGGGACAGTGAAGCTTTCTTT. This chain joins TRBV10-3 and TRBJ1-1, with 7 nucleotides matching TRBD1. The CDR3 is made up of 12 amino acids. Germline CDR1 ENHRY, CDR2 SYGVKD. The V and J ends lost 3 bases and 7 bases, in that order; junction bases with no gene match: 2.